Shown below are 16 T cell receptor beta chains from a single sample sequenced in a study of long-term antiretroviral therapy in people with HIV. It was version v3.0 of the immunoSEQ assay that was run at survey level. Repertoires were generated with immunoSEQ multiplex PCR, while TCRdb's copy carries only in-frame clones and drops some. The table records more than 20,000 clones, approximately 82% of them present only once. The sample here was unsorted PBMCs, taken 3 years after starting antiretroviral therapy. The source of these receptors is a man between 18 and 29 years old with HIV.

This clone occurred a few times. The rearrangement joins TRBV4-1 to TRBJ1-5; TRBD1 agrees at 8 bases. With V trimmed by 4 bases and J by 5 bases, 4 bases remained unmatched. The CDR3 contains 14 residues. CDR1 MGHRA and CDR2 YSYEKL come from the germline V gene. Here the CDR3 reads CASSPGTGHQPQHF. Written as DNA, the CDR3 is TGCGCCAGCAGCCCAGGGACAGGACATCAGCCCCAGCATTTT.

This sequence joins TRBV5-8 and TRBJ2-7; the D gene is possibly TRBD1 (6 bases). Trimming shortened V by 1 base and J by 2 bases, and 13 bases separated the two germline ends. CDR1 and CDR2 from the germline V gene are SGHTS and YDEGEE. The CDR3 is made up of 15 amino acids. CDR3 nucleotides: TGTGCCAGCAGCTTGAATCGGGCAGGGGCCTACGAGCAGTACTTC. Translating gives CASSLNRAGAYEQYF.

CDR3 bases: TGTGCCAGCTCACCGCGGAGTAGGGGGACTAAAGCAAGAGGGACAGATACGCAGTATTTT. This codes for CASSPRSRGTKARGTDTQYF. This sequence joins TRBV18 and TRBJ2-3; possible D gene TRBD2, 7 bases. CDR3 length equals 20 residues. The ends were cut back, 3 bases at V and 3 bases at J, with 28 bases in the middle. CDR1 is KGHSH and CDR2 is LQKENI in the germline V gene.

The chain combines TRBV7-6 with TRBJ2-1, with TRBD2 as a possible D gene (5 bases). With 6 bases removed from V and 10 bases from J, the gap between germline ends came to 16 bases. The CDR3 runs to 13 residues. Germline V gene data show CDR1 as SGHVS and CDR2 as FNYEAQ. The CDR3 protein is CASSLGKGREQFF. CDR3 nucleotides: TGTGCCAGCAGTTTGGGAAAAGGGAGAGAGCAGTTCTTC.

The chain has TRBV6-1 and TRBJ2-2; weak D call: TRBD1 (6 bases). V shed 2 bases and J shed 5 bases, with 12 bases lying between them. The CDR3 is 15 residues long. Germline CDR1 MNHNS, CDR2 SASEGT. Here the CDR3 reads CASSESGVATGELFF. CDR3 nucleotides: TGTGCCAGCAGTGAATCAGGGGTTGCTACCGGGGAGCTGTTTTTT.

This clone was counted once. V usage is TRBV7-2 and J usage is TRBJ2-7; 10 nucleotides agree with TRBD2. The CDR3 loop spans 15 amino acids. After removal of 4 bases from V and 0 bases from J, the junction contained 3 bases not matched to a gene. Germline V CDR1 and CDR2: SGHTA, FQGNSA. In DNA, the CDR3 is TGTGCCAGCAGCTGGAGCGGGGGGGCCTCCTACGAGCAGTACTTC. Residues: CASSWSGGASYEQYF.

This CDR3 is CASSAAGLYEQYF. In DNA, the CDR3 is TGTGCCAGCAGCGCTGCGGGGCTGTACGAGCAGTACTTC. This chain joins TRBV7-6 and TRBJ2-7; D may be TRBD2 (6 bases). V lost 5 bases to trimming and J lost 4 bases, with 12 bases between them. Looked up from germline, CDR1 is SGHVS and CDR2 is FNYEAQ. This CDR3 has 13 residues.

This chain links TRBV28 with TRBJ1-1, with D possibly matching TRBD1 (6 bases). The CDR3 spans 11 residues. Trimming shortened V by 7 bases and J by 5 bases, and 8 bases separated the two germline ends. From germline, CDR1 is MDHEN and CDR2 SYDVKM. CDR3 coding DNA: TGTGCCAGCACCCAGGGGACTGAAGCTTTCTTT. Translated: CASTQGTEAFF.

V and J are TRBV7-2 and TRBJ2-3; 9 bases agree with TRBD2. The CDR3 is made up of 16 amino acids. Germline V gene lookup returns CDR1 SGHTA and CDR2 FQGNSA. The trim removed 2 bases at V and 2 bases at J, leaving 5 bases unmatched. CDR3 sequence (DNA): TGTGCCAGCAGCTTATTCGGCGGGGGGGCCACAGATACGCAGTATTTT. Amino acids: CASSLFGGGATDTQYF.

The chain uses TRBV4-2 and TRBJ1-1; D might be TRBD1 (5 bases). The CDR3 has 14 residues. Germline lookup yields CDR1 LGHNA and CDR2 YNFKEQ. Trimming stripped 3 bases from V and 1 base from J, with 9 bases between. DNA for the CDR3: TGTGCCAGCAGCCAGGCCGGACAGAACACTGAAGCTTTCTTT. This codes for CASSQAGQNTEAFF.

The chain carries TRBV7-8 and TRBJ2-2; the D gene could be TRBD1 or TRBD2 (5 bases each). V lost 3 bases and J lost 5, with 10 bases in between. The CDR3 loop spans 14 amino acids. Germline V gene sequence: CDR1 SGHVS, CDR2 FQNEAQ. The CDR3 region has the DNA TGTGCCAGCAGCTTGGGGGAGCCAACCGGGGAGCTGTTTTTT. Translated: CASSLGEPTGELFF. Drawing the rest from reference TRBV7-8 and TRBJ2-2, the complete variable domain is GAGVSQSPRYKVAKRGQDVALRCDPISGHVSLFWYQQALGQGPEFLTYFQNEAQLDKSGLPSDRFFAERPEGSVSTLKIQRTQQEDSAVYLCASSLGEPTGELFFGEGSRLTVL.

The chain recombines TRBV5-5 with TRBJ1-1; possible D gene TRBD1, 5 bases. Trimming cost V 0 bases and J 4 bases, with 10 bases left between them. The CDR3 runs 14 residues. The germline V gene has CDR1 SGHKS and CDR2 YYEKEE (reference sequence). CDR3 DNA sequence: TGTGCCAGCAGCTTGGAGGGGCATAGCACTGAAGCTTTCTTT. It specifies CASSLEGHSTEAFF.

The V gene is TRBV2, the J gene TRBJ1-1; D is possibly TRBD1 (5 bases). The V end lost 4 bases, the J end lost 2 bases, and 11 bases lay between the germline ends. There are 14 residues in the CDR3. The germline V gene encodes CDR1 SNHLY and CDR2 FYNNEI. CDR3 residues: CASSARDGNTEAFF. Here the CDR3 DNA reads TGTGCCAGCAGTGCCCGGGACGGAAACACTGAAGCTTTCTTT.

This chain joins TRBV5-1 and TRBJ1-1, with D uncertain. Trimming removed 4 bases from V and 11 bases from J, with 21 bases in between. From germline, CDR1 is SGHRS and CDR2 YFSETQ. This CDR3 is 14 amino acids long. CDR3 residues: CASSPQDLRELAFF. The CDR3 region has the DNA TGCGCCAGCAGCCCCCAGGATCTTCGAGAATTGGCTTTCTTT.

The CDR3 is CASSQGSEVTVVGYTF. CDR3 coding DNA: TGTGCCAGCAGCCAAGGCTCCGAAGTCACGGTGGTGGGCTACACCTTC. The chain has TRBV4-2 and TRBJ1-2; D remains unclear. The ends were cut back, 1 base at V and 8 bases at J, with 20 bases in the middle. Germline V gene data show CDR1 as LGHNA and CDR2 as YNFKEQ. The CDR3 runs 16 residues.

The chain uses TRBV4-2 and TRBJ2-5; TRBD2 matches 15 bases. V shed 1 base, J shed 2 bases, and the junction held 5 bases outside the gene matches. Germline CDR1 and CDR2: LGHNA and YNFKEQ. The CDR3 contains 18 residues. CDR3 sequence (DNA): TGTGCCAGCAGCCAAGCGGGGGGACTAGCGGGGGGACAAGAGACCCAGTACTTC. Translated, it gives CASSQAGGLAGGQETQYF.